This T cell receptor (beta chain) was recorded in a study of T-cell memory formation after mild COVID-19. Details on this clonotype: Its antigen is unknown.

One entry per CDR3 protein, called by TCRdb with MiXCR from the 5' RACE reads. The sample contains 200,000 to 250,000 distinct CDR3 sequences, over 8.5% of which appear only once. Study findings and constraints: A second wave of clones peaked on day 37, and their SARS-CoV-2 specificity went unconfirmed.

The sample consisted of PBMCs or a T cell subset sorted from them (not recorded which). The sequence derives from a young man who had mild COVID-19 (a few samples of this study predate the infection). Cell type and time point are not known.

The chain's CDR3 is CATSRMRGGTDTQYF. The CDR3 DNA sequence: TGTGCCACCAGCAGAATGCGGGGGGGCACAGATACGCAGTATTTT. The rearrangement joins TRBV15 to TRBJ2-3; 8 bases line up with TRBD2. Trimming cost V 2 bases and J 1 base; bases outside gene matches: 2. This CDR3 spans 15 amino acids. CDR1 is LNHNV and CDR2 is YYDKDF in the germline V gene (reference sequence).